Below are 25 T cell receptor beta chains sequenced from a single sample in a study of blood T cells in healthy people across ages. A second PCR, run for about 6 to 11 cycles, used a sample-barcoded 5' primer plus a J-beta primer mix. TCRdb re-analysed the 5' RACE reads in MiXCR, keeping a single row per CDR3 protein. The sample includes about a million distinct CDR3 sequences, roughly 52% seen only once; the top ten take under 15%. Sequencing input: blood. The receptors were sampled from a man aged 25-45 years in good health.

This chain connects TRBV4-1 to TRBJ2-3, with D maybe TRBD1 (7 bases). Germline V CDR1 and CDR2: MGHRA, YSYEKL. This CDR3 contains 18 residues. V was pared by 7 bases and J by 6 bases, with 29 bases between. CDR3 loop: CASTPTGQLGRGTDTQYF. CDR3 DNA sequence: TGCGCCAGCACTCCGACAGGGCAACTGGGGCGGGGTACCGATACGCAGTATTTT.

This rearrangement joins TRBV11-2 to TRBJ2-7; D uncertain. The DNA end is a closer match to TRBJ2-1, so the J assignment may be wrong. Germline CDR1 and CDR2: SGHAT and FQNNGV. CDR3 length: 14 residues. The CDR3 protein is CASSPGRLSYEQFF. CDR3 DNA: TGTGCCAGCAGCCCAGGACGGCTCTCCTACGAGCAGTTCTTC.

This clonotype was observed a single time. One junction end does not reproduce the germline sequence, and a read error may be involved. The genes are TRBV12-3 or TRBV12-4 and TRBJ2-1, with 9 bases aligning to TRBD2. This CDR3 is 16 amino acids long. CDR3 coding DNA: TGTGCCGGCAGTTTAGAGATTAGCGGGGGTTACAATGAGCAGTTCTTC. This translates into CAGSLEISGGYNEQFF.

The J gene is TRBJ2-3, the V gene TRBV12-3 or TRBV12-4, with D perhaps matching TRBD2 (5 bases). The CDR3 contains 15 residues. V was cut by 5 bases and J by 5 bases, with 17 bases left in between. CDR3 in amino acids: CASSPTRGLVDTQYF. The CDR3 region has the DNA TGTGCCAGCAGTCCTACTCGGGGTCTGGTAGATACGCAGTATTTT.

The chain couples TRBV27 to TRBJ2-7, with D perhaps matching TRBD1 (5 bases). This CDR3 spans 14 amino acids. The V gene lost 7 bases and the J gene lost 0 bases, with 13 bases spanning the gap. Germline V lookup: CDR1 MNHEY, CDR2 SMNVEV (reference sequence). The chain's CDR3 is CASKDKGFSYEQYF. CDR3 sequence (DNA): TGTGCCAGCAAGGACAAAGGGTTCTCCTACGAGCAGTACTTC.

The chain combines TRBV10-1 with TRBJ2-7; D gene unclear. Trimming left V 7 bases short and J 0 bases short, with 10 bases between. From germline, CDR1 is WNHNN and CDR2 SYGVQD (reference sequence). This CDR3 is built from 13 residues. CDR3 sequence reads: CASTEPLSYEQYF. The CDR3 coding sequence is TGCGCCAGCACCGAGCCCCTCTCCTACGAGCAGTACTTC.

The CDR3 is CSAPYRGQNTEAFF. CDR3 nucleotide sequence: TGCAGTGCTCCTTACAGGGGACAAAACACTGAAGCTTTCTTT. The chain uses TRBV20-1 and TRBJ1-1; 7 bases are shared with TRBD1. This CDR3 spans 14 amino acids. CDR1 and CDR2 (germline): DFQATT, SNEGSKA (reference sequence). Trimming removed 5 bases from V and 2 bases from J; junction bases left unmatched: 8.

V is TRBV12-3 or TRBV12-4 and J is TRBJ2-3; 8 positions match TRBD1. CDR3 length equals 16 residues. Unmatched junction bases numbered 8, after V lost 6 bases and J lost 0 bases. For the CDR3, the DNA is TGTGCCAGCAGACCCAGGGGGCGCCCTAGCACAGATACGCAGTATTTT. Translation gives CASRPRGRPSTDTQYF.

The rearrangement uses TRBV4-1 and TRBJ2-5, with TRBD2 identical over 12 bases. Germline V gene data show CDR1 as MGHRA and CDR2 as YSYEKL. The CDR3 contains 19 residues. J lost 2 bases, V lost 4 bases, and 14 bases had no gene match. CDR3 DNA: TGCGCCAGCAGCCCAGGGGGACTAGCGGGCATTACGTCTCAAGAGACCCAGTACTTC. Its translation: CASSPGGLAGITSQETQYF.

The gene calls are TRBV29-1 and TRBJ2-2, with 8 bases matching TRBD2. CDR3 size: 14 residues. In germline, CDR1 is SQVTM, CDR2 ANQGSEA. The V and J ends lost 5 bases and 5 bases, in that order; junction bases with no gene match: 7. The CDR3 spells CSVRGGPRTGELFF. The CDR3 DNA is TGCAGCGTTCGCGGGGGGCCAAGGACCGGGGAGCTGTTTTTT.

This clonotype came up a few times. V is TRBV20-1 and J is TRBJ1-2, with D tentatively TRBD1 (6 bases). The germline gives CDR1 DFQATT, CDR2 SNEGSKA (reference sequence). This CDR3 spans 15 amino acids. Deletions cut 1 base from V and 8 bases from J, with 20 bases between. For the CDR3, the DNA is TGCAGTGCTAGAGGCGACGCGGGCAGGGGACACGGCTACACCTTC. It translates to CSARGDAGRGHGYTF.

The rearrangement uses TRBV2 and TRBJ1-2; TRBD1 might be the D (5 bases). CDR3 size: 14 residues. Germline lookup yields CDR1 SNHLY and CDR2 FYNNEI. Between the trimmed V and J ends, which lost 1 base and 8 bases, there was a span of 14 bases. CDR3 loop: CASSEEGTYGGYTF. The CDR3 DNA sequence: TGTGCCAGCAGTGAAGAAGGGACCTATGGGGGCTACACCTTC.

This clonotype was counted between two and nine times. The chain employs TRBV30 and TRBJ1-1; no clear D gene. The length of the CDR3 is 11 residues. V was cut by 2 bases and J by 8 bases, with 9 bases left in between. CDR1 and CDR2 from the germline V gene are GTSNPN and SVGIG (reference sequence). CDR3 DNA: TGTGCCTGGAGTTGGGTCGAAGAAGCTTTCTTT. This sequence encodes CAWSWVEEAFF.

The chain recombines TRBV6-2 or TRBV6-3 with TRBJ1-2; TRBD1 agrees at 7 bases. Germline V gene lookup returns CDR1 MNHEY and CDR2 SVGEGT. This CDR3 region has 15 residues. The trim removed 5 bases at V and 9 bases at J, leaving 15 bases unmatched. The chain's CDR3 is CASSGFTGEVGSYTF. CDR3 nucleotide sequence: TGTGCCAGCAGTGGTTTTACAGGGGAAGTAGGAAGCTACACCTTC.

This clonotype was found many times. The chain uses TRBV6-5 and TRBJ1-2, with D uncertain. V was pared by 0 bases and J by 4 bases, with 6 bases between. This CDR3 has 13 amino acids. CDR1 and CDR2 (germline): MNHEY, SVGAGI. CDR3 protein: CASSYSRGYGYTF. Here the CDR3 DNA reads TGTGCCAGCAGTTACTCCCGGGGCTATGGCTACACCTTC.

This clonotype was counted once. This chain uses TRBV18 with TRBJ1-6, with D hard to call. Germline V gives CDR1 KGHSH, CDR2 LQKENI. The CDR3 is 16 residues long. The ends were cut back, 0 bases at V and 2 bases at J, with 8 bases in the middle. The CDR3 DNA sequence: TGTGCCAGCTCACCACCCATGGGTCCCTATAATTCACCCCTCCACTTT. Its translation is CASSPPMGPYNSPLHF. The full variable domain, completed using reference TRBV18 and TRBJ1-6, is NAGVMQNPRHLVRRRGQEARLRCSPMKGHSHVYWYRQLPEEGLKFMVYLQKENIIDESGMPKERFSAEFPKEGPSILRIQQVVRGDSAAYFCASSPPMGPYNSPLHFGNGTRLTVT.

The count of this clonotype is one. The chain has TRBV27 and TRBJ1-6; D not resolved. With 5 bases removed from V and 8 bases from J, the gap between germline ends came to 13 bases. CDR1 MNHEY and CDR2 SMNVEV come from the germline V gene (reference sequence). CDR3 length equals 14 residues. The CDR3 region has the DNA TGTGCCAGCAGTGCCCGGACGTCCTATTCACCCCTCCACTTT. It specifies CASSARTSYSPLHF.

The chain has TRBV20-1 and TRBJ2-1; D may be TRBD2 (5 bases). The V and J ends lost 2 bases and 4 bases respectively, with 12 bases between them. The CDR3 extends over 14 amino acids. CDR1 is DFQATT, CDR2 SNEGSKA, per germline (reference sequence). The CDR3 sequence: CSARSPSGYNEQFF. The CDR3 DNA reads as TGCAGTGCTAGATCTCCCAGCGGATACAATGAGCAGTTCTTC.

The chain combines TRBV29-1 with TRBJ2-1; 13 bases are shared with TRBD2. Germline loops: CDR1 SQVTM, CDR2 ANQGSEA. The CDR3 extends over 15 amino acids. V shed 6 bases and J 2 bases; nucleotides not matched to a gene: 4. In DNA, the CDR3 is TGCAGCGTGGTGACTAGCGGGGGGCCCTACAATGAGCAGTTCTTC. Translating it yields CSVVTSGGPYNEQFF.

A few counts support this clonotype. The V call is TRBV27, the J call TRBJ2-5, with D perhaps TRBD1 (5 bases). V was trimmed by 4 bases and J by 4 bases, leaving 13 bases between them. This CDR3 contains 14 residues. Looked up from germline, CDR1 is MNHEY and CDR2 is SMNVEV (reference sequence). CDR3 bases: TGTGCCAGCAGTTCCAGGGCTGTGCCAGAGACCCAGTACTTC. Encoded protein: CASSSRAVPETQYF.

This clonotype was seen at least ten times. The chain is built from TRBV5-5 and TRBJ1-4, with D possibly matching TRBD1 (6 bases). The V and J ends lost 3 bases and 5 bases respectively, with 14 bases between them. Germline CDR1 is SGHKS and CDR2 is YYEKEE (reference sequence). The CDR3 has 15 amino acids. Written as DNA, the CDR3 is TGTGCCAGCAGCTACAACAGGGTTAAGAATGAAAAACTGTTTTTT. This sequence encodes CASSYNRVKNEKLFF.

This clonotype was recorded a few times. The rearrangement joins TRBV29-1 to TRBJ1-1, with D hard to call. CDR1 and CDR2 (germline): SQVTM, ANQGSEA. Trimming stripped 4 bases from V and 4 bases from J, with 13 bases between. CDR3 size: 13 residues. CDR3: CSVASRLGTEAFF. For the CDR3, the DNA is TGCAGCGTTGCGAGTCGGCTTGGCACTGAAGCTTTCTTT.

The table lists this clonotype with many counts. This chain uses TRBV3-1 with TRBJ1-1; weak D call: TRBD1 (5 bases). Germline V gene lookup returns CDR1 LGHDT and CDR2 YNNKEL (reference sequence). The CDR3 sequence is 14 residues long. Trimming took 0 bases from V and 5 from J, leaving 10 bases between them. For the CDR3, the DNA is TGTGCCAGCAGCCAAGATAGGGGAAGGACTGAAGCTTTCTTT. Protein: CASSQDRGRTEAFF.

This chain joins TRBV6-2 or TRBV6-3 and TRBJ2-3; D gene ambiguous. The germline gives CDR1 MNHEY, CDR2 SVGEGT. Trimming shortened V by 2 bases and J by 3 bases, and 6 bases separated the two germline ends. This CDR3 is built from 13 residues. The CDR3 region is CASSYMGTDTQYF. CDR3 coding DNA: TGTGCCAGCAGTTACATGGGGACAGATACGCAGTATTTT.

The chain combines TRBV21-1 with TRBJ2-5; no DNA check was done on the table's D call, TRBD1. TRBV21-1 is given as a pseudogene. The CDR3 contains 14 residues. CDR3 loop: CASSNRTAQETQYF. CDR3 in DNA: TGTGCCAGCAGCAACCGGACAGCCCAAGAGACCCAGTACTTC.